Shown below are 24 T cell receptor beta chains from a single sample sequenced in a study of T cell repertoires in cytomegalovirus infection. TCRdb passed the reads through MiXCR, listing each CDR3 protein once. The table lists 750,000 to 950,000 distinct CDR3 sequences, just under 30% of them singletons, with about 12% in the top ten. The antigens these receptors bind are not known. Sequenced material: cultured CD8+ T cells from PBMCs, taken from culture after CMV antigen stimulation. The receptor source for this set is a human donor in good health (CMV status not recorded). Some clones in this sample may be carry-over from other donors' samples.

The V gene is TRBV7-3, the J gene TRBJ2-1, with a tentative D call TRBD2 (5 bases). This CDR3 comprises 15 residues. The V end lost 3 bases, the J end lost 0 bases, and 9 bases lay between the germline ends. Germline CDR1 and CDR2: SGHTA and FQGTGA. CDR3 in DNA: TGTGCCAGCAGCTTGCCGGGGATCTCCTACAATGAGCAGTTCTTC. Its protein is CASSLPGISYNEQFF.

This clonotype has just one count. The chain recombines TRBV12-3 or TRBV12-4 with TRBJ1-2, with no clear D. The germline V and J ends were trimmed by 2 bases and 5 bases, with 15 bases remaining between them. This CDR3 spans 15 amino acids. CDR3 in amino acids: CASSLLVGLGYGYTF. CDR3 sequence (DNA): TGTGCCAGCAGTTTATTAGTTGGGCTAGGATATGGCTACACCTTC.

The V and J genes are TRBV27 and TRBJ1-6; D uncertain. Per germline, CDR1 MNHEY and CDR2 SMNVEV (reference sequence). The ends were cut back, 0 bases at V and 8 bases at J, with 5 bases in the middle. This CDR3 has 13 residues. CDR3 in amino acids: CASSLSRDSPLHF. CDR3 DNA sequence: TGTGCCAGCAGTTTATCGCGGGATTCACCCCTCCACTTT.

This clonotype showed up just a few times. The J gene is TRBJ1-2, the V gene TRBV5-1, with D uncertain. CDR1 SGHRS and CDR2 YFSETQ come from the germline V gene. The V gene lost 6 bases and the J gene lost 0 bases, with 12 bases spanning the gap. The CDR3 has 14 amino acids. This CDR3 is CASTPGWANYGYTF. The CDR3 DNA reads as TGCGCCAGCACCCCCGGCTGGGCTAACTATGGCTACACCTTC.

The chain couples TRBV10-3 to TRBJ1-2; D is possibly TRBD1 (6 bases). CDR1 is ENHRY, CDR2 SYGVKD, per germline. CDR3 length: 14 residues. V lost 3 bases to trimming and J lost 12 bases, with 20 bases between them. DNA of the CDR3: TGTGCCATCAGTGACCTTGGACAGACCCCCGTCCACACCTTC. It encodes CAISDLGQTPVHTF.

V usage is TRBV4-1 and J usage is TRBJ2-7; weak D call: TRBD2 (7 bases). V was cut by 5 bases and J by 3 bases, with 17 bases left in between. The CDR3 length is 15 residues. CDR1 and CDR2 from the germline V gene are MGHRA and YSYEKL. Here the CDR3 reads CASSERGGGNYEQYV. The CDR3 DNA reads as TGCGCCAGCAGCGAAAGGGGGGGGGGCAACTACGAGCAGTACGTC.

This clonotype was recorded at least ten times. This chain joins TRBV11-2 and TRBJ2-5; TRBD2 aligns across 8 bases. V was clipped by 5 bases and J by 5 bases; unmatched bases: 7. This CDR3 has 14 residues. Germline values: CDR1 SGHAT, CDR2 FQNNGV. The CDR3 DNA follows: TGTGCCAGCAGCGCCGGGACTAGAATCGAGACCCAGTACTTC. Translating gives CASSAGTRIETQYF. Together with reference TRBV11-2 and TRBJ2-5, the CDR3 gives the full variable domain: EAGVAQSPRYKIIEKRQSVAFWCNPISGHATLYWYQQILGQGPKLLIQFQNNGVVDDSQLPKDRFSAERLKGVDSTLKIQPAKLEDSAVYLCASSAGTRIETQYFGPGTRLLVL.

The CDR3 reads CASCLSYDSYEQYV. DNA for the CDR3: TGTGCCAGCTGCTTATCGTATGACTCCTACGAGCAGTACGTC. This rearrangement joins TRBV7-2 to TRBJ2-7; D remains ambiguous. Germline V gives CDR1 SGHTA, CDR2 FQGNSA. This CDR3 comprises 14 residues.

This clonotype was counted at least ten times. The chain couples TRBV7-9 to TRBJ2-2; 9 nucleotides agree with TRBD1. The CDR3 runs 18 residues. From germline, CDR1 is SEHNR and CDR2 FQNEAQ (reference sequence). Trimming removed 0 bases from V and 4 bases from J; junction bases left unmatched: 9. The chain's CDR3 is CASSLAFRETGGTGELFF. Here the CDR3 DNA reads TGTGCCAGCAGCTTAGCGTTTCGTGAGACAGGGGGCACCGGGGAGCTGTTTTTT.

The V call is TRBV5-1, the J call TRBJ2-1; D not resolved. CDR1 SGHRS and CDR2 YFSETQ come from the germline V gene. The CDR3 has 11 amino acids. Trimming shortened V by 7 bases and J by 8 bases, and 10 bases separated the two germline ends. CDR3: CASQGSYEQFF. For the CDR3, the DNA is TGCGCCAGCCAAGGCAGCTATGAGCAGTTCTTC.

The chain carries TRBV4-1 and TRBJ1-1; the D gene is possibly TRBD1 (5 bases). CDR1 is MGHRA and CDR2 is YSYEKL in the germline V gene. The CDR3 is 14 residues long. Between the trimmed V and J ends, which lost 4 bases and 4 bases, there was a span of 13 bases. CDR3 coding DNA: TGCGCCAGCAGCCGGGTCGGGGGTAGCACTGAAGCTTTCTTT. Its translation is CASSRVGGSTEAFF.

There are a few counts of this clonotype. The chain has TRBV19 and TRBJ1-1; the D is unclear. In germline, CDR1 is LNHDA, CDR2 SQIVND (reference sequence). The CDR3 extends over 11 amino acids. V was shortened by 4 bases and J by 3 bases, with 3 bases between the two germline ends. The CDR3 is CASSRYTEAFF. For the CDR3, the DNA is TGTGCCAGTAGTAGATACACTGAAGCTTTCTTT.

The chain links TRBV6-2 or TRBV6-3 to TRBJ2-5; 7 positions match TRBD1. Germline CDR1 reads MNHEY; CDR2 reads SVGEGT. CDR3 length equals 13 residues. J was trimmed by 5 bases and V by 8 bases; bases with no gene match: 8. CDR3 amino acids: CASCDRVGETQYF. The CDR3 nucleotides read TGTGCCAGCTGCGACAGGGTGGGGGAGACCCAGTACTTC.

This clonotype occurred a few times. The V gene is TRBV12-3 or TRBV12-4, the J gene TRBJ1-2; D call uncertain. The ends were cut back, 8 bases at V and 4 bases at J, with 23 bases in the middle. The CDR3 consists of 16 residues. The CDR3 loop is CASYVPQRSTSYGYTF. DNA for the CDR3: TGTGCCAGCTATGTCCCTCAAAGGAGCACATCCTATGGCTACACCTTC.

The sample holds many counts of this clonotype. The V gene is TRBV7-3, the J gene TRBJ1-1; D remains unclear. Per the germline V gene, CDR1 is SGHTA and CDR2 is FQGTGA. This CDR3 has 15 residues. V dropped 2 bases and J dropped 6 bases, with 16 bases sitting between them. CDR3 nucleotide sequence: TGTGCCAGCAGCTTATCCCCAGGCAGAAGTCCTGAAGCTTTCTTT. Amino acid sequence: CASSLSPGRSPEAFF.

V is TRBV20-1 and J is TRBJ2-7, with D possibly being TRBD1 (6 bases). The CDR3 extends over 11 amino acids. Germline loops: CDR1 DFQATT, CDR2 SNEGSKA (reference sequence). V dropped 0 bases and J dropped 9 bases, with 9 bases sitting between them. The CDR3 nucleotides are TGCAGTGCTAGAGAAGACAGGCTGCAGTACGTC. Protein sequence: CSAREDRLQYV.

The gene calls are TRBV27 and TRBJ2-2; maybe TRBD2 (5 bases). Germline V gene data show CDR1 as MNHEY and CDR2 as SMNVEV (reference sequence). The CDR3 extends over 14 amino acids. Trimming took off 2 bases at V and 4 bases at J, with 8 bases between the two ends. CDR3 loop: CASSLTSSTGELFF. The CDR3 DNA sequence: TGTGCCAGCAGTTTAACTAGTTCCACCGGGGAGCTGTTTTTT.

This clonotype was counted a few times. The chain joins TRBV7-9 to TRBJ2-1; D perhaps matches TRBD2 (5 bases). Germline CDR1 reads SEHNR; CDR2 reads FQNEAQ (reference sequence). V shed 5 bases and J shed 5 bases, with 22 bases lying between them. The CDR3 spans 17 residues. The CDR3 region is CASSPGRTPHPHNEQFF. Here the CDR3 DNA reads TGTGCCAGCAGCCCCGGACGGACTCCTCACCCCCACAATGAGCAGTTCTTC. The full variable domain, with the rest looked up from reference TRBV7-9 and TRBJ2-1, is DTGVSQNPRHKITKRGQNVTFRCDPISEHNRLYWYRQTLGQGPEFLTYFQNEAQLEKSRLLSDRFSAERPKGSFSTLEIQRTEQGDSAMYLCASSPGRTPHPHNEQFFGPGTRLTVL.

This clonotype occurred a few times. V usage is TRBV10-3 and J usage is TRBJ1-3; D is unresolved. V lost 0 bases, J lost 4 bases, and 7 bases lay in between. CDR3 size: 14 residues. CDR1 and CDR2 (germline): ENHRY, SYGVKD. This CDR3 reads CAISESGKGNTIYF. CDR3 bases: TGTGCCATCAGTGAGTCGGGGAAGGGAAACACCATATATTTT.

This clonotype was counted between two and nine times. V gene TRBV5-6 combines with J gene TRBJ1-5, with a weak D call TRBD1 (5 bases). Germline values: CDR1 SGHDT, CDR2 YYEEEE. This CDR3 spans 13 amino acids. The germline V and J ends were trimmed by 3 bases and 7 bases, with 11 bases remaining between them. CDR3 region: CASSSGTGQPQHF. The CDR3, as DNA: TGTGCCAGCAGCTCTGGGACGGGGCAGCCCCAGCATTTT.

V is TRBV11-2 and J is TRBJ2-1; D is possibly TRBD1 or TRBD2 (5 bases each). CDR1 and CDR2 from the germline V gene are SGHAT and FQNNGV. The V end lost 1 base, the J end lost 6 bases, and 13 bases lay between the germline ends. The CDR3 runs 15 residues. CDR3 in amino acids: CASSLVTGLSNEQFF. In DNA, the CDR3 is TGTGCCAGCAGCTTAGTAACGGGGCTTAGCAATGAGCAGTTCTTC.

CDR3 sequence reads: CASSATRGGTYNEQFF. The CDR3 DNA is TGTGCCAGCAGCGCGACGAGGGGGGGGACATACAATGAGCAGTTCTTC. The V gene is TRBV7-6, the J gene TRBJ2-1, with D possibly being TRBD2 (7 bases). The CDR3 length is 16 residues. Between the trimmed V and J ends, which lost 5 bases and 4 bases, there was a span of 18 bases. Germline CDR1 SGHVS, CDR2 FNYEAQ.

The chain combines TRBV5-4 with TRBJ2-1; 7 bases line up with TRBD1. With 0 bases clipped from V and 0 bases from J, the junction kept 9 bases outside the gene matches. Germline V CDR1 and CDR2: SGHNT, YYREEE (reference sequence). This CDR3 region has 18 residues. The DNA of the CDR3 is TGTGCCAGCAGCTTGGCACAGGGGATGAGAGTCTCCTACAATGAGCAGTTCTTC. Translating gives CASSLAQGMRVSYNEQFF.

This clonotype turned up a few times. The V gene is TRBV19, the J gene TRBJ1-4; a possible D gene is TRBD1 (6 bases). The V end was cut by 10 bases, the J end by 3 bases, with 18 bases between. From germline, CDR1 is LNHDA and CDR2 SQIVND (reference sequence). The length of the CDR3 is 15 residues. The CDR3 coding sequence is TGTGCCACCAGATGGGGGGCTACGGCTAATGAAAAACTGTTTTTT. Translated: CATRWGATANEKLFF.